These T cell receptor beta chains were read from a single sample in a study of shared clonotypes between healthy human individuals. Profiled with immunoSEQ multiplex PCR; TCRdb holds only in-frame clones, not every one. This table has roughly 570,000 clones, 95% to 98% appearing once. What was sequenced was naive CD8+ T cells sorted from blood. The receptor set was obtained from a man aged 25 to 45 in good health. Each CDR3 is given with its conserved first and last residue. Each record gives: D gene, J gene, V gene, CDR3 protein, CDR3 DNA. The D gene is left open where the match is weak.

d_gene: -
j_gene: TRBJ2-1
v_gene: TRBV7-8
CDR3aa: CASSLLFVSGPNEQFF
CDR3nt: TGTGCCAGCAGCTTATTGTTCGTCAGCGGACCCAATGAGCAGTTCTTC

d_gene: TRBD2
j_gene: TRBJ2-1
v_gene: TRBV5-1
CDR3aa: CASSLIPGLAGVNDEQFF
CDR3nt: TGCGCCAGCAGCTTGATACCGGGACTAGCGGGAGTAAACGATGAGCAGTTCTTC

d_gene: TRBD1
j_gene: TRBJ1-2
v_gene: TRBV27
CDR3aa: CASSSRQGAYGYTF
CDR3nt: TGTGCCAGCAGTTCCCGACAGGGGGCCTATGGCTACACCTTC

d_gene: -
j_gene: TRBJ2-7
v_gene: TRBV15
CDR3aa: CATSQSPLYIYEQYF
CDR3nt: TGTGCCACCAGTCAGAGTCCCCTTTATATTTACGAGCAGTACTTC

d_gene: TRBD1
j_gene: TRBJ2-7
v_gene: TRBV7-3
CDR3aa: CASSLRTGEDEQYF
CDR3nt: TGTGCCAGCAGCCTACGGACAGGGGAGGACGAGCAGTACTTC

d_gene: -
j_gene: TRBJ2-2
v_gene: TRBV11-2
CDR3aa: CASSDGVSWNTGELFF
CDR3nt: TGTGCCAGCAGCGACGGGGTCAGTTGGAACACCGGGGAGCTGTTTTTT

d_gene: TRBD2
j_gene: TRBJ2-1
v_gene: TRBV11-1
CDR3aa: CASRPITSGKQFF
CDR3nt: TGTGCCAGCAGACCTATTACTAGCGGGAAGCAGTTCTTC

d_gene: TRBD2
j_gene: TRBJ2-5
v_gene: TRBV7-9
CDR3aa: CASSSNSGRAPRQETQYF
CDR3nt: TGTGCCAGCAGCTCAAATAGCGGGAGGGCCCCAAGGCAAGAGACCCAGTACTTC

d_gene: -
j_gene: TRBJ2-2
v_gene: TRBV29-1
CDR3aa: CSVFLLTGELFF
CDR3nt: TGCAGCGTTTTTCTTCTCACGGGGGAGCTGTTTTTT

d_gene: -
j_gene: TRBJ2-3
v_gene: TRBV27
CDR3aa: CASSLWSPQDTDTQYF
CDR3nt: TGTGCCAGCAGTTTATGGTCGCCACAGGACACAGATACGCAGTATTTT

d_gene: TRBD2
j_gene: TRBJ2-1
v_gene: TRBV19
CDR3aa: CASSIDLGASGSAEQFF
CDR3nt: TGTGCCAGTAGTATAGATTTGGGGGCTAGCGGGAGTGCTGAGCAGTTCTTC

d_gene: -
j_gene: TRBJ2-1
v_gene: TRBV28
CDR3aa: CASSLDYNEQFF
CDR3nt: TGTGCCAGCAGTTTGGACTACAATGAGCAGTTCTTC

d_gene: -
j_gene: TRBJ2-1
v_gene: TRBV9
CDR3aa: CASSVGAEQFF
CDR3nt: TGTGCCAGCAGCGTAGGTGCGGAGCAGTTCTTC

d_gene: -
j_gene: TRBJ2-3
v_gene: TRBV18
CDR3aa: CASSPSYRAGIDTQYF
CDR3nt: TGTGCCAGCTCACCAAGCTACAGGGCTGGTATTGATACGCAGTATTTT

d_gene: TRBD1
j_gene: TRBJ2-7
v_gene: TRBV6-5
CDR3aa: CASSYSQGQGHEQYF
CDR3nt: TGTGCCAGCAGTTACTCCCAGGGACAGGGCCACGAGCAGTACTTC

d_gene: -
j_gene: TRBJ2-1
v_gene: TRBV6-6
CDR3aa: CASSYSEYNEQFF
CDR3nt: TGTGCCAGCAGTTACAGCGAATACAATGAGCAGTTCTTC